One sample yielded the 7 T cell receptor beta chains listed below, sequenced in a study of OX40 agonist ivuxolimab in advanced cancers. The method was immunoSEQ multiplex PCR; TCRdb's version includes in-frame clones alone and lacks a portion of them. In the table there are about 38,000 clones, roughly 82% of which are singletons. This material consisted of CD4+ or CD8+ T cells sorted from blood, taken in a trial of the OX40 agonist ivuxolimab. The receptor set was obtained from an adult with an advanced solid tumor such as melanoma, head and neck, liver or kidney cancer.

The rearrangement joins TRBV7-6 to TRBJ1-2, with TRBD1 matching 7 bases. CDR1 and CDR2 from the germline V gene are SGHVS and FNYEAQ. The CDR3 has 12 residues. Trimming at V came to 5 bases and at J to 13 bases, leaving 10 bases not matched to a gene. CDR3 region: CASSRDSSVATF. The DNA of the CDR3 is TGTGCCAGCAGCCGGGACAGTTCGGTGGCCACCTTC.

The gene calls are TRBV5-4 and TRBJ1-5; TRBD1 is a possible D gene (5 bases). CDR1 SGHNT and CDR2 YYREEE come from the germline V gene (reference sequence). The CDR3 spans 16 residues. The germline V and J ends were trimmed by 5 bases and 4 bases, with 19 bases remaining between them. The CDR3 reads CASSPSPRTINQPQHF. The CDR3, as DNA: TGTGCCAGCAGTCCCTCCCCGAGGACAATTAATCAGCCCCAGCATTTT.

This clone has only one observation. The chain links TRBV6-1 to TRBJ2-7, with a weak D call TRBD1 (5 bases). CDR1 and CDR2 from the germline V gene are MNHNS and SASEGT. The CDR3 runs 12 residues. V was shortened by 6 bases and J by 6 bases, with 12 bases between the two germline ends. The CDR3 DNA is TGTGCCAGCAGCTTTCAGGGTGGCGAGCAGTACTTC. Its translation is CASSFQGGEQYF.

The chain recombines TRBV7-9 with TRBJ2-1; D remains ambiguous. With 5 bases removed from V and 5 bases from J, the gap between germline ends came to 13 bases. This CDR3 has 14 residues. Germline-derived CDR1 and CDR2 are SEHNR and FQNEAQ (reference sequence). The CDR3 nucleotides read TGTGCCAGCAGCCCCGTTCTAACCGACAATGAGCAGTTCTTC. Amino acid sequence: CASSPVLTDNEQFF. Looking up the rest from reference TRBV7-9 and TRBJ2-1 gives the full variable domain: DTGVSQNPRHKITKRGQNVTFRCDPISEHNRLYWYRQTLGQGPEFLTYFQNEAQLEKSRLLSDRFSAERPKGSFSTLEIQRTEQGDSAMYLCASSPVLTDNEQFFGPGTRLTVL.

CDR3 nucleotide sequence: TGTGCCAGCAGCGTCTTTAGTAGCGGGAGTACCCATGAGCAGTTCTTC. Its protein is CASSVFSSGSTHEQFF. V and J are TRBV9 and TRBJ2-1; TRBD2 matches 9 bases. Germline CDR1 and CDR2: SGDLS and YYNGEE. The CDR3 consists of 16 residues. With 2 bases clipped from V and 8 bases from J, the junction kept 11 bases outside the gene matches.

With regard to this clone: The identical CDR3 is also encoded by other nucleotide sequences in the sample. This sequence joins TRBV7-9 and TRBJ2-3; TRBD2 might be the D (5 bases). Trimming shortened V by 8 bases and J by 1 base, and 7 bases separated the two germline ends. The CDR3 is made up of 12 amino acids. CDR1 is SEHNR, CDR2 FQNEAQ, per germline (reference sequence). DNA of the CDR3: TGTGCCAGCCGAGCGGGCACAGATACGCAGTATTTT. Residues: CASRAGTDTQYF.

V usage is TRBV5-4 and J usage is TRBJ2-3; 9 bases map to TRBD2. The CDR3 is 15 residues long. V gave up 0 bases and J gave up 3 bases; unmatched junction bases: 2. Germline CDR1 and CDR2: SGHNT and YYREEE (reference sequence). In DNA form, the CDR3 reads TGTGCCAGCAGCTTGGGGACTAGCGCAACAGATACGCAGTATTTT. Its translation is CASSLGTSATDTQYF.